The clone carrying this TCR beta chain appeared once. Its antigen is unidentified. The record originates from a study of blood T cells in healthy people across ages. Overall study findings and caveats: TCR beta diversity tracked closely with naive T cell percentage. PBMCs went unsorted, and a conclusive naive versus antigen-experienced comparison was therefore prevented.

Together with a sample-barcoded 5' primer, a J-beta primer mix was included in a second PCR lasting about 7 to 11 cycles. Per-sample output comprised a minimum of 2.5 million paired-end reads containing CDR3. TCRdb passed the 5' RACE reads through MiXCR, listing each CDR3 protein once. The data show about 830,000 distinct CDR3 sequences, 58% seen once. The CDR3 covers 14 residues. V was pared by 7 bases and J by 8 bases, with 10 bases of the junction left unmatched. The TCR originated in a man in his thirties or forties in good health. Source material: blood. This chain joins TRBV12-3 or TRBV12-4 and TRBJ2-1, with 8 bases aligning to TRBD2. CDR3 in amino acids: CASTPTGGPDEQFF. The CDR3 DNA sequence: TGTGCCAGCACCCCCACGGGGGGGCCAGATGAGCAGTTCTTC.